This T cell receptor (beta chain) was found in a study of cytomegalovirus exposure and HLA in healthy donors. The primer mix had 60 Vbeta and 13 Jbeta primers. Original data processing: Tens of millions of unique TCR beta chains, around 11 million of them shared, were counted by a later analysis. The data were produced by immunoSEQ multiplex PCR, yet TCRdb's version contains in-frame clones alone and is incomplete. V and J calls and clone size follow that table, whereas D and trimming were derived from the DNA. The sample carries tens of thousands of clones, around 70% recorded once. The TCR originated in a woman between 40 and 50 years old in good health and CMV-seropositive. Sequenced: PBMCs.

CDR3 protein: CASMRAPLQETQYF. CDR3 nucleotide sequence: TGTGCCAGCATGAGGGCTCCCCTCCAAGAGACCCAGTACTTC. The chain employs TRBV6-6 and TRBJ2-5, with a tentative D call TRBD2 (5 bases). Germline V gene lookup returns CDR1 MNHNY and CDR2 SVGAGI (reference sequence). With 7 bases removed from V and 1 base from J, the gap between germline ends came to 13 bases. The CDR3 runs 14 residues.